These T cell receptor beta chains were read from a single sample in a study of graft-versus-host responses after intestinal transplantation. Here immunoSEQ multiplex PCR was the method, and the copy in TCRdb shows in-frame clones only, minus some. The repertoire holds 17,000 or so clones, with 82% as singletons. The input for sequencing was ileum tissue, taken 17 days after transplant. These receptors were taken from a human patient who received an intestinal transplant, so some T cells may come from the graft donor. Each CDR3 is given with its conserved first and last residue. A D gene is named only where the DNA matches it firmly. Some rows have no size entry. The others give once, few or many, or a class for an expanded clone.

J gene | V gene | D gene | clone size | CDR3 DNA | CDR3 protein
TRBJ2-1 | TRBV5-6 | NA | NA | TGTGCCAGCACCGGACTAGGGGGTGAGCAGTTCTTC | CASTGLGGEQFF
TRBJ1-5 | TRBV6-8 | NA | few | TGTGCCAGCAGTGAAGGCCTGGGCCAGCCCCAGCATTTT | CASSEGLGQPQHF
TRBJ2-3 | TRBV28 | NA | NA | TGTGCCAGCAGTTTAGTCAGCACAGATACGCAGTATTTT | CASSLVSTDTQYF
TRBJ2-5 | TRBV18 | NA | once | TGTGCCAGCTCATCACAGGGAAGGGAGACCCAGTACTTC | CASSSQGRETQYF
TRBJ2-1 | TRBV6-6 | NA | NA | TGTGCCAGCAGTTACTCGACGGGTGGCTACAATGAGCAGTTCTTC | CASSYSTGGYNEQFF
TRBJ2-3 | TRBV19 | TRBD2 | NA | TGTGCCAGTAGTACCGGACTAGCGGGAGGGCCATTTACAGATACGCAGTATTTT | CASSTGLAGGPFTDTQYF
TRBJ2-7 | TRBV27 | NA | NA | TGTGCCAGCAGTTACAGGGTCACCTACGAGCAGTACTTC | CASSYRVTYEQYF
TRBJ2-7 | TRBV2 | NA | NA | TGTGCCAGCAGTGACCGGCGGCTAAGCTCCTACGAGCAGTACTTC | CASSDRRLSSYEQYF
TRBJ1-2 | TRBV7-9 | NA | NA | TGTGCCAGCAGCTTAGGAACGCGACGCATCTATGGCTACACCTTC | CASSLGTRRIYGYTF
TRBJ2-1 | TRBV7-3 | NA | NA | TGTGCCAGCAGCACGACCCAATCCGTCGGGAATGAGCAGTTCTTC | CASSTTQSVGNEQFF
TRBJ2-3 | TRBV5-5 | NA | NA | TGTGCCAGCAGCCCGCAGTGGGGCAGGAGCACAGATACGCAGTATTTT | CASSPQWGRSTDTQYF
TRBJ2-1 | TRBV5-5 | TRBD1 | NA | TGTGCCAGCAGCCCTACCGGACAGGGACACTACAATGAGCAGTTCTTC | CASSPTGQGHYNEQFF
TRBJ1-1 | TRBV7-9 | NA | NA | TGTGCCAGCAGATCTCGGGAGAACACTGAAGCTTTCTTT | CASRSRENTEAFF
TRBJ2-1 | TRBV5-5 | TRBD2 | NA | TGTGCCAGCAGCTCCTCCGGGACCCAAAGACTAGCGCCACCTTACAATGAGCAGTTCTTC | CASSSSGTQRLAPPYNEQFF
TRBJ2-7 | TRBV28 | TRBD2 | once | TGTGCCAGCAGTAGGTGGATTAGCGGGACTACGGGATACGAGCAGTACTTC | CASSRWISGTTGYEQYF
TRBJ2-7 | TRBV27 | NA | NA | TGTGCCAGCAGCTATGCGAATTCCCACTACGAGCAGTACTTC | CASSYANSHYEQYF
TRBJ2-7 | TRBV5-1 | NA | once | TGCGCCAGCAGCCCTGGTGGACCGACCTACGAGCAGTACTTC | CASSPGGPTYEQYF
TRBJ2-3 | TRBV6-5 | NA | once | TGTGCCAGCAGTTACTCCCAGGGTAGCACAGATACGCAGTATTTT | CASSYSQGSTDTQYF
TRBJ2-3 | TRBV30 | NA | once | TGTGCCTGGAGTGAGCGGGTGACTAGCACAGATACGCAGTATTTT | CAWSERVTSTDTQYF
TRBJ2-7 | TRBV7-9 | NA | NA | TGTGCCAGCAGCCGTGGTCCGGGACAAATTTACGAGCAGTACTTC | CASSRGPGQIYEQYF
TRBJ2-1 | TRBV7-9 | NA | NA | TGTGCCAGCAGCTTATCCCCCCGCTGGACGGAGAAGCAGTTCTTC | CASSLSPRWTEKQFF
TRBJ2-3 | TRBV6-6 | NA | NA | TGTGCCAGCAGTTACTACGTAGCGATTAGCACAGATACGCAGTATTTT | CASSYYVAISTDTQYF
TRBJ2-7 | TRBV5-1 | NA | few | TGCGCCAGCAGCCTTGACAGTTCGAGCTCCTACGAGCAGTACTTC | CASSLDSSSSYEQYF
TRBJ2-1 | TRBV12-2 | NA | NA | TGTGCAAGTCGCCCAGCGGATGAGCAGTTCTTC | CASRPADEQFF
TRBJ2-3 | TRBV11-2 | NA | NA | TGTGCCAGCAGCTTAGGGCGGCGGGTGACAGATACGCAGTATTTT | CASSLGRRVTDTQYF
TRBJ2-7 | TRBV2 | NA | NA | TGTGCCAGCAGTGTTGGCAGATTCTCCTACGAGCAGTACTTC | CASSVGRFSYEQYF
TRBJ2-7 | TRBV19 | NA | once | TGTGCCAGTAGTTACGGGGTGGGAGAAAACGAGCAGTACTTC | CASSYGVGENEQYF
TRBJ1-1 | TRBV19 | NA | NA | TGTGCCAGTAGTTTTAGGAGACCCGACACTGAAGCTTTCTTT | CASSFRRPDTEAFF
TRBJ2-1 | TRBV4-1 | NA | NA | TGCGCCAGCAGCCAAGGGGGGACGTTGGGGGGCTCGGGCAATGAGCAGTTCTTC | CASSQGGTLGGSGNEQFF
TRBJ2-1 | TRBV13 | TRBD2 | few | TGTGCCAGCAGAGGACTAGTGGATATTGGTGAGCAGTTCTTC | CASRGLVDIGEQFF
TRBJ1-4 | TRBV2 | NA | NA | TGTGCCAGCAGTGACGACGGAAATGGGGAAAAACTGTTTTTT | CASSDDGNGEKLFF
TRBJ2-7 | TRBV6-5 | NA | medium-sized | TGTGCCAGCAGTTATCAGGACGGAAACTACGAGCAGTACTTC | CASSYQDGNYEQYF
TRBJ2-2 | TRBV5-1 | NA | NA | TGCGCCAGCAGCTTGGCCGGTGTGAACACCGGGGAGCTGTTTTTT | CASSLAGVNTGELFF
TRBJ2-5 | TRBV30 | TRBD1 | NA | TGTGCCTTGACAGGGGGCTTGAGGCAAGAGACCCAGTACTTC | CALTGGLRQETQYF
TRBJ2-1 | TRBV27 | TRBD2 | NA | TGTGCCAGCAGTTTACGGCTGGGACTAGATATGAAGGATGAGCAGTTCTTC | CASSLRLGLDMKDEQFF
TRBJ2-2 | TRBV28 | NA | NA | TGTGCCAGCAGTTATGGTCGGGGGACAGCGTACACCGGGGAGCTGTTTTTT | CASSYGRGTAYTGELFF
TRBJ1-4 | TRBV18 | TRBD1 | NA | TGTGCCAGCTCACTCCGGGACAGGGGACGGGGTCAAGGAGAAAAACTGTTTTTT | CASSLRDRGRGQGEKLFF
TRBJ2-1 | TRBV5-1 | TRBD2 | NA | TGCGCCAGCAGCTTGGCCAGTCTAGCGGGAGGGCCGAAGGGCAAGATCTTC | CASSLASLAGGPKGKIF
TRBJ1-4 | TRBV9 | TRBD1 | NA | TGTGCCAGCAGCGTAGGGACAGGGTTTTTCAATGAAAAACTGTTTTTT | CASSVGTGFFNEKLFF
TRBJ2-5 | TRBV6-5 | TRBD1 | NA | TGTGCCAGCAGCCCGCAGGGGACAGAGAGAGAGACCCAGTACTTC | CASSPQGTERETQYF
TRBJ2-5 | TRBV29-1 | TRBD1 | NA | TGCAGCGTTCTAGGACAGGGGTACGTACAAGAGACCCAGTACTTC | CSVLGQGYVQETQYF
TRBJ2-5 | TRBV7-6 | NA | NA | TGTGCCAGCAGCTCATCGGAGACCCAGTACTTC | CASSSSETQYF
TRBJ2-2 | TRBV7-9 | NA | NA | TGTGCCAGCAGTAACACCGGGGAGCTGTTTTTT | CASSNTGELFF
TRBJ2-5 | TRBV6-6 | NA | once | TGTGCCAGCAGTTACCCTGGGGGTTGGGTCAAAGAGACCCAGTACTTC | CASSYPGGWVKETQYF
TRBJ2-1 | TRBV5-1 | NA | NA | TGCGCCAGCAGCATGGAAGTCAATGAGCAGTTCTTC | CASSMEVNEQFF
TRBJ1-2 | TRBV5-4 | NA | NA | TGTGCCAGCAGCTTGGCCGGGTCAGAGCTATATGGCTACACCTTC | CASSLAGSELYGYTF
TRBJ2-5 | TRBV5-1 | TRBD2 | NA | TGCGCCAGCAGCTTGGGGTCTAGCGGGTCCCAAGAGACCCAGTACTTC | CASSLGSSGSQETQYF
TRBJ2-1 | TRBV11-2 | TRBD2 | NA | TGTGCCAGCAGCTCCTTACTAGCGGGGGACTACAATGAGCAGTTCTTC | CASSSLLAGDYNEQFF
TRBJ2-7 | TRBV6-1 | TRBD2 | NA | TGTGCCAGCAGTGTGGGACTAGCGGGTTCCTTCTCCTACGAGCAGTACTTC | CASSVGLAGSFSYEQYF
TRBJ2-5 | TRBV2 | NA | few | TGTGCCAGCAGTGACGAAGGTGGGCAAGAGACCCAGTACTTC | CASSDEGGQETQYF
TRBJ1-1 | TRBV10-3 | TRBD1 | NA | TGTGCCACCAGGGGGGGGGCCACTGAAGCTTTCTTT | CATRGGATEAFF
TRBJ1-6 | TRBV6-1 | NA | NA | TGTGCCAGCAGCTCGGGTAGTGTCTCACCCCTCCACTTT | CASSSGSVSPLHF
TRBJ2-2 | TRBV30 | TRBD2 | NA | TGTGCCTGGAGTAGGCGACTAGCGGGGGGTGGGACCGGGGAGCTGTTTTTT | CAWSRRLAGGGTGELFF
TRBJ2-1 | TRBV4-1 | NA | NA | TGCGCCAGCAGCCAAGTACCCGGGCACTCATACAATGAGCAGTTCTTC | CASSQVPGHSYNEQFF